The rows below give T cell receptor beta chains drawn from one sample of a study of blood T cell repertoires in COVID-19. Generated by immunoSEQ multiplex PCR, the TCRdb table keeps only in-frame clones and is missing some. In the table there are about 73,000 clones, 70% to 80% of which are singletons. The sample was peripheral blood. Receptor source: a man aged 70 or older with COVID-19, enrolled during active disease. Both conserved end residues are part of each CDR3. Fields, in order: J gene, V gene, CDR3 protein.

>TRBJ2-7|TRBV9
CASSVAGTGIYEQYF
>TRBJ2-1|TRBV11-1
CASSSQGQVGNNEQFF
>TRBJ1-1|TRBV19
CASSTGGSVTEAFF
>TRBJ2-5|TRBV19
CASSAQGRETQYF
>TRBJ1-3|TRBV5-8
CASSFDRGKSGNTIYF
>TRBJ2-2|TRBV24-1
CATSDFRTSTTGELFF
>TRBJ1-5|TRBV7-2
CASSFQGQPQHF
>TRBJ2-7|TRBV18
CASSTVQGGFDEQYF
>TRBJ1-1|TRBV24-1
CATSESGQFEAFF
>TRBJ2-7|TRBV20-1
CSASSGTSDSYEQYF
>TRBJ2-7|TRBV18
CASSPVIAGTYEQYF
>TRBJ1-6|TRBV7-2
CASSLEMGHLNSPLHF
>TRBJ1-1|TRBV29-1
CSVMGQGAIVAFF
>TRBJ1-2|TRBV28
CASRTLQGVYGYTF
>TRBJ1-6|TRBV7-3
CASSLGTGGYSPLHF
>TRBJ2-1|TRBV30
CACSPGTSGRAVQFF
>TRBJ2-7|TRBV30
CAWTRTAGGGMEQYF
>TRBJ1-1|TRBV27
CASSSLLIAEAFF
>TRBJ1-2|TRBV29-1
CSVEEGQGPLGYTF
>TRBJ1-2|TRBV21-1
CASTPRGDFYGYTF
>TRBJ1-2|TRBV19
CASTPHRTGERSYGYTF
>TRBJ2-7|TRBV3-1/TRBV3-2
CASSPRGGEQYF
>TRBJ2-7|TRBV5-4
CASSLVAEVEQYF
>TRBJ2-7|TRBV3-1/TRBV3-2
CASSLAGPYEQYF
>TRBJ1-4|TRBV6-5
CASSYSRQAGGEKLFF
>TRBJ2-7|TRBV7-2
CASRSTSGRLHEQYF
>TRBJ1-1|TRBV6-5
CASSYTTGATTEAFF
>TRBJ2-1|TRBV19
CASSISGLAGGRSYNEQFF
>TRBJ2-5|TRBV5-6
CASSLDSSGRETQYF
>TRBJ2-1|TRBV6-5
CASTASPYNEQFF
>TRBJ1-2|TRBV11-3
CASSLPTVDGYTF
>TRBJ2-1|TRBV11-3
CASSLGASEILLYNEQFF
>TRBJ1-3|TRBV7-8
CASSLTWSSGNTIYF
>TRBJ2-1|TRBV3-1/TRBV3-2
CASSQLRGSYNEQFF
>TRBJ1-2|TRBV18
CASSPGVRESMCTF
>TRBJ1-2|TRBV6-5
CASSRDIRFYGYTF
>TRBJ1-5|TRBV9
CASSVGGEVNQPQHF
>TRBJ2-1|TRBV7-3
CASSSGGTSGATYNEQFF
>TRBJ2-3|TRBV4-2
CASSQRLAGNTDTQYF
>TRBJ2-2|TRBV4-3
CASSHTAGGTGELFF
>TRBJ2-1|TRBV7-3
CASSALAGVSNEQFF
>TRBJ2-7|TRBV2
CASLYGGLSYEQYF
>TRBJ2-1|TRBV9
CASSGPGGEREGSSYNEQFF
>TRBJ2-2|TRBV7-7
CASSFGGSSGELFF
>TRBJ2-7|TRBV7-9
CASSLEHRFYEQYF
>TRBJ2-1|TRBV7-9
CASSLDLTSGSSYNEQFF
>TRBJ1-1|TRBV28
CASSPPTGLNTEAFF
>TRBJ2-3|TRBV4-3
CASSQDRGGDTQYF
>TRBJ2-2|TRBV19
CASSPLALTGELFF
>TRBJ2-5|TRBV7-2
CASSPRFGMETQYF
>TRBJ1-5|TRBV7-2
CASSLAFGYSNQPQHF
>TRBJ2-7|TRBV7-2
CASSQTLPSSGTIYEQYF
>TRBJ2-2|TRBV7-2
CASSLVFDLGGYTGELFF
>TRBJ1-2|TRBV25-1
CASSESRTGVYYGYTF
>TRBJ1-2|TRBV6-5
CASSPMSNYGYTF